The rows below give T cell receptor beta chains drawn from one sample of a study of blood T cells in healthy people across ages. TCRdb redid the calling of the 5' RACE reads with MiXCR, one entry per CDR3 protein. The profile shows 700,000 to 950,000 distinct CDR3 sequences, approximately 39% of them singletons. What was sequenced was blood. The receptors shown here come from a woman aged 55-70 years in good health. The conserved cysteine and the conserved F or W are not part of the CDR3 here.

ASSEVRAGTSYGQY	TRBJ2-7	TRBV5-6
ASSYGTHEQF	TRBJ2-1	TRBV6-2/TRBV6-3
ASSSLRNTGELF	TRBJ2-2	TRBV7-9
ASSPGPINSPLH	TRBJ1-6	TRBV9
ASSRDRGNDGYT	TRBJ1-2	TRBV6-5
ASSVAQRSGGF	TRBJ2-1	TRBV7-2
ASSDNRVGNTEAF	TRBJ1-1	TRBV12-3/TRBV12-4
ASSFTGGPPNEQF	TRBJ2-1	TRBV2
ASSQDAGGEQY	TRBJ2-7	TRBV14
ASSFPGQGKNIQY	TRBJ2-4	TRBV28
ASSYTRGPYNEQF	TRBJ2-1	TRBV6-5
ASSQMDRGRNEQF	TRBJ2-1	TRBV4-1
SARDSGSKQF	TRBJ2-1	TRBV20-1
SAREGGGGWNTEAF	TRBJ1-1	TRBV20-1
ASSYSIGKLTGELF	TRBJ2-2	TRBV6-2/TRBV6-3
ASSLARQGTSSTDTQY	TRBJ2-3	TRBV5-1
SARDKDRAAQPQH	TRBJ1-5	TRBV20-1
ASSPRTGGSDGELF	TRBJ2-2	TRBV28
ASSLSGALAASTDTQY	TRBJ2-3	TRBV7-2
ASSVGGPSTNEELF	TRBJ1-4	TRBV9
ASSWRPDTVNSPLH	TRBJ1-6	TRBV11-1
ASSNTSYEQY	TRBJ2-7	TRBV6-4
SARDQGFSASPLH	TRBJ1-6	TRBV20-1
ASSITGTFSTDTQY	TRBJ2-3	TRBV5-1
ASLRRPTRGGQDAQY	TRBJ2-3	TRBV5-1
ATSGGDTQY	TRBJ2-3	TRBV24-1
ASTPIQAFTDTQY	TRBJ2-3	TRBV4-2
ASTAYTDEQF	TRBJ2-1	TRBV19
ASSQARQEVIQY	TRBJ2-4	TRBV18
ASSLSIAGVGLEQY	TRBJ2-7	TRBV11-2
ASSPIAGAYEQY	TRBJ2-7	TRBV7-2
SAWDLLAGGTDTQY	TRBJ2-3	TRBV20-1
SAVDGTLSGNTIY	TRBJ1-3	TRBV20-1
ASSTGLAEISYNEQF	TRBJ2-1	TRBV5-1
ASSLASPYQPQH	TRBJ1-5	TRBV12-3/TRBV12-4
ASSTAGTISYEQY	TRBJ2-7	TRBV14
SVGGAVSSYNEQY	-	TRBV29-1
ASSVDPVGRYEQY	TRBJ2-7	TRBV9
ASSPFGRRAGGANVLT	TRBJ2-6	TRBV7-3
ASSLTGTRTYEQY	TRBJ2-7	TRBV7-9
ASSLVRLGRAGADTQY	TRBJ2-3	TRBV7-2
ASLPGHEGKNIQY	TRBJ2-4	TRBV21-1
ASSPRAGDAYNEQF	TRBJ2-1	TRBV7-2
SVTGTNIQY	TRBJ2-4	TRBV29-1
ASSPGQGRSYNEQF	TRBJ2-1	TRBV11-3